The 23 T cell receptor beta chains presented below share a single source sample, sequenced in a study of cytomegalovirus exposure and HLA in healthy donors. The PCR used 60 Vbeta and 13 Jbeta primers. The protocol was immunoSEQ multiplex PCR, while the TCRdb copy is restricted to in-frame clones and leaves out a portion. Among 75,000 to 90,000 clones listed, 78% were seen once. Sequencing was carried out using PBMCs. These TCRs come from a middle-aged woman in good health and CMV-seropositive.

On this clone: At one boundary the junction diverges from the germline segment, which might be a read error. This sequence joins TRBV7-9 and TRBJ1-1; a weak D match, TRBD1 (5 bases). Germline CDR1 and CDR2: SEHNR and FQNEAQ (reference sequence). The CDR3 consists of 15 residues. The DNA of the CDR3 is TGTTCCAGCAGCCTGCGGGGGGGAGAGAACACTGAAGCTTTCTTT. This translates into CSSSLRGGENTEAFF.

This chain connects TRBV6-5 to TRBJ2-2, with TRBD2 identical over 8 bases. Germline V CDR1 and CDR2: MNHEY, SVGAGI. J gave up 5 bases and V 10 bases, and 9 bases lay outside the gene matches. This CDR3 is built from 14 residues. The CDR3 spells CATTGGRKTGELFF. For the CDR3, the DNA is TGTGCCACAACGGGGGGGCGTAAAACCGGGGAGCTGTTTTTT.

The chain couples TRBV11-3 to TRBJ1-3; D unclear. CDR3 length: 13 residues. V was pared by 6 bases and J by 1 base, with 7 bases between. Germline V lookup: CDR1 SGHNT, CDR2 YENEEA. The CDR3 reads CASSKLSGNTIYF. The CDR3 region has the DNA TGTGCCAGCAGTAAACTTTCTGGAAACACCATATATTTT.

The V call is TRBV7-2, the J call TRBJ2-5; D may be TRBD2 (6 bases). Trimming cost V 5 bases and J 5 bases, with 18 bases left between them. CDR1 is SGHTA, CDR2 FQGNSA, per germline. The CDR3 sequence is 15 residues long. The CDR3 reads CASSRLGGIRETQYF. The CDR3 nucleotides read TGTGCCAGCAGCCGCCTCGGAGGGATTCGGGAGACCCAGTACTTC. Filled out from reference TRBV7-2 and TRBJ2-5, the complete variable domain reads GAGVSQSPSNKVTEKGKDVELRCDPISGHTALYWYRQSLGQGLEFLIYFQGNSAPDKSGLPSDRFSAERTGGSVSTLTIQRTQQEDSAVYLCASSRLGGIRETQYFGPGTRLLVL.

This clone was observed a few times. V usage is TRBV19 and J usage is TRBJ2-4; a possible D gene is TRBD2 (6 bases). The CDR3 is 14 amino acids. CDR1 and CDR2 (germline): LNHDA, SQIVND (reference sequence). V lost 5 bases, J lost 4 bases, and 12 bases lay in between. The CDR3 DNA follows: TGTGCCAGTAGTTCGCCGGGGGAGAAAAACATTCAGTACTTC. Its translation: CASSSPGEKNIQYF.

This clone was seen a few times. The chain is built from TRBV6-4 and TRBJ2-3, with 9 nucleotides matching TRBD2. The V gene end was trimmed by 6 bases and the J gene end by 1 base; junction bases not matched to a gene: 2. Germline V gives CDR1 MRHNA, CDR2 SNTAGT. The CDR3 sequence is 14 residues long. Here the CDR3 DNA reads TGTGCCAGCAGCAGGACTAGCGGCACAGATACGCAGTATTTT. Translating it yields CASSRTSGTDTQYF.

The V and J genes are TRBV7-2 and TRBJ1-4; maybe TRBD1 (6 bases). Germline V gene lookup returns CDR1 SGHTA and CDR2 FQGNSA. The CDR3 is 15 amino acids. Trimming left V 6 bases short and J 6 bases short, with 17 bases between. CDR3 amino acids: CASRQQGRADEKLFF. The CDR3 nucleotides are TGTGCCAGCAGGCAACAGGGCAGGGCCGATGAAAAACTGTTTTTT.

This clone was counted a single time. V gene TRBV9 combines with J gene TRBJ1-2, with 7 positions matching TRBD1. The CDR3 has 17 residues. Germline V gene data show CDR1 as SGDLS and CDR2 as YYNGEE. The junction had 10 bases not matched to a gene; V was cut back by 0 bases and J by 2 bases. This chain's CDR3 is CASSVEGARPVNYGYTF. CDR3 coding DNA: TGTGCCAGCAGCGTAGAGGGGGCCAGGCCTGTAAACTATGGCTACACCTTC.

The V gene is TRBV7-2, the J gene TRBJ2-3; 8 positions match TRBD2. V gave up 4 bases and J gave up 3 bases; unmatched junction bases: 9. CDR1 SGHTA and CDR2 FQGNSA come from the germline V gene. This CDR3 has 16 amino acids. The CDR3 here is CASSSSQRGLTDTQYF. CDR3 coding DNA: TGTGCCAGCAGCTCAAGCCAGCGGGGGCTGACAGATACGCAGTATTTT.

This clone was seen a single time. This chain links TRBV27 with TRBJ2-3; 9 bases agree with TRBD2. Germline CDR1 reads MNHEY; CDR2 reads SMNVEV (reference sequence). J gave up 0 bases and V 7 bases, and 5 bases lay outside the gene matches. This CDR3 contains 15 residues. The CDR3 is CASTLAGASTDTQYF. CDR3 nucleotide sequence: TGTGCCAGCACCTTAGCGGGAGCTAGCACAGATACGCAGTATTTT.

V usage is TRBV5-1 and J usage is TRBJ2-5; tentative D call: TRBD1 (6 bases). The end of the DNA fits TRBJ2-7 better, so the J call may be wrong. This CDR3 has 14 residues. Germline lookup yields CDR1 SGHRS and CDR2 YFSETQ. Here the CDR3 DNA reads TGCGCCAGCAGCCTGGGGGACACGACCTACGAGCAGTACTTC. This encodes CASSLGDTTYEQYF.

The chain has TRBV6-4 and TRBJ2-2, with D perhaps matching TRBD1 (5 bases). The CDR3 has 15 residues. The V end lost 5 bases, the J end lost 6 bases, and 16 bases lay between the germline ends. Germline V gene data show CDR1 as MRHNA and CDR2 as SNTAGT. CDR3 loop: CASSYVVGPSGELFF. In DNA form, the CDR3 reads TGTGCCAGCAGTTACGTTGTGGGGCCGTCCGGGGAGCTGTTTTTT.

This clone was counted a few times. The chain combines TRBV27 with TRBJ2-3, with 7 bases that match TRBD2. V lost 2 bases and J lost 5; bases outside the gene matches: 4. The CDR3 loop spans 14 amino acids. Germline V gene lookup returns CDR1 MNHEY and CDR2 SMNVEV (reference sequence). The DNA for the CDR3 is TGTGCCAGCAGTTTAGGGCGGGGGAGAGATACGCAGTATTTT. It translates to CASSLGRGRDTQYF.

The rearrangement links TRBV9 to TRBJ2-3, with D perhaps matching TRBD1 (5 bases). CDR1 and CDR2 from the germline V gene are SGDLS and YYNGEE. V was cut by 3 bases and J by 5 bases, with 13 bases left in between. CDR3 length equals 14 residues. CDR3 region: CASSASRVEDTQYF. Here the CDR3 DNA reads TGTGCCAGCAGCGCTTCCAGGGTGGAAGATACGCAGTATTTT.

A few counts support this clone. The chain carries TRBV5-4 and TRBJ2-7; TRBD2 might be the D (5 bases). The V gene lost 4 bases and the J gene lost 0 bases, with 17 bases spanning the gap. Germline CDR1 is SGHNT and CDR2 is YYREEE (reference sequence). The CDR3 has 16 amino acids. CDR3 in DNA: TGTGCCAGCAGCCCCCGGGGAGACCGGAGCTCCTACGAGCAGTACTTC. This sequence encodes CASSPRGDRSSYEQYF.

The chain employs TRBV9 and TRBJ1-2; D is perhaps TRBD1 (5 bases). V lost 4 bases, J lost 2 bases, and 15 bases lay in between. The CDR3 is 15 residues long. Germline CDR1 reads SGDLS; CDR2 reads YYNGEE. This chain's CDR3 is CASSQSTGGNYGYTF. The CDR3 region has the DNA TGTGCCAGCAGCCAATCTACGGGGGGGAACTATGGCTACACCTTC.

V is TRBV19 and J is TRBJ1-6, with 7 nucleotides matching TRBD1. Germline lookup yields CDR1 LNHDA and CDR2 SQIVND (reference sequence). After removal of 4 bases from V and 7 bases from J, the junction contained 4 bases not matched to a gene. The CDR3 length is 14 residues. CDR3 nucleotide sequence: TGTGCCAGTAGTACCGACAGGGAGAATTCACCCCTCCACTTT. This gives the protein CASSTDRENSPLHF.

The chain links TRBV9 to TRBJ2-7; 9 bases agree with TRBD2. Per germline, CDR1 SGDLS and CDR2 YYNGEE. The CDR3 extends over 16 amino acids. The trim removed 0 bases at V and 5 bases at J, leaving 9 bases unmatched. The DNA of the CDR3 is TGTGCCAGCAGCGTAGCTTGGCTAGCGGGGCACCACGAGCAGTACTTC. Its translation is CASSVAWLAGHHEQYF.

The V call is TRBV7-8, the J call TRBJ2-1; D is perhaps TRBD1 (5 bases). The CDR3 has 15 amino acids. Trimming took off 5 bases at V and 7 bases at J, with 18 bases between the two ends. CDR1 and CDR2 (germline): SGHVS, FQNEAQ. CDR3 in DNA: TGTGCCAGCAGCCCCGACAGTAAGGGATCGAATGAGCAGTTCTTC. Translation: CASSPDSKGSNEQFF.

The genes are TRBV7-7 and TRBJ1-1; no clear D. Trimming removed 1 base at V and 4 bases at J, with 10 bases between. Germline-derived CDR1 and CDR2 are SSHAT and FNYEAQ (reference sequence). The CDR3 loop spans 14 amino acids. The CDR3 spells CASSLVCRGTEAFF. DNA for the CDR3: TGTGCCAGCAGCTTAGTATGCAGAGGCACTGAAGCTTTCTTT.

The V call is TRBV6-1, the J call TRBJ1-6; 9 positions agree with TRBD1. V was clipped by 5 bases and J by 10 bases; unmatched bases: 9. CDR1 is MNHNS and CDR2 is SASEGT in the germline V gene. There are 15 residues in the CDR3. CDR3 bases: TGTGCCAGCAGTACACACAGGGGGCGCGAGTCACCCCTCCACTTT. Its translation is CASSTHRGRESPLHF.

This chain links TRBV6-5 with TRBJ2-7, with a possible D match to TRBD2 (5 bases). The CDR3 runs 14 residues. CDR1 is MNHEY and CDR2 is SVGAGI in the germline V gene. The ends were cut back, 0 bases at V and 4 bases at J, with 10 bases in the middle. Here the CDR3 reads CASSYSRAFYEQYF. The CDR3 bases are TGTGCCAGCAGTTACTCGAGGGCGTTTTACGAGCAGTACTTC.

The V call is TRBV7-7, the J call TRBJ2-2; D gene ambiguous. The V gene lost 1 base and the J gene lost 1 base, with 4 bases spanning the gap. Germline-derived CDR1 and CDR2 are SSHAT and FNYEAQ (reference sequence). This CDR3 has 14 amino acids. In DNA form, the CDR3 reads TGTGCCAGCAGCTTAGTTCAGAACACCGGGGAGCTGTTTTTT. Encoded protein: CASSLVQNTGELFF.